One sample yielded the 26 T cell receptor beta chains listed below, sequenced in a study of blood T cells in healthy people across ages. Primed by a sample-barcoded 5' primer and a J-beta primer mix, a second PCR proceeded for about 7 to 11 cycles. Using its own MiXCR run on the 5' RACE reads, TCRdb lists one record per CDR3 protein. The sample includes approximately 2,000,000 distinct CDR3 sequences, around 42% of them seen just once. The sequencing input was blood. The receptors stem from a human donor in good health.

In regard to this clonotype: One junction end disagrees with the germline gene, perhaps due to a read error. The chain couples TRBV29-1 to TRBJ1-2; tentatively, D is TRBD1 (5 bases). Looked up from germline, CDR1 is SQVTM and CDR2 is ANQGSEA. The CDR3 consists of 15 residues. This chain's CDR3 is CSVQDLAIDSLGYTF. The CDR3 bases are TGCAGCGTTCAAGACCTCGCGATAGACAGTTTGGGCTACACCTTC.

This clonotype was seen once. This chain joins TRBV18 and TRBJ1-1, with 12 positions matching TRBD1. Germline loops: CDR1 KGHSH, CDR2 LQKENI. Losses at the gene ends were 3 bases for V and 0 bases for J; bases not matched to a gene: 5. The CDR3 is 17 residues long. CDR3 amino acids: CASSPFRDRGLNTEAFF. The CDR3 DNA reads TGTGCCAGCTCACCCTTCCGGGACAGGGGGCTGAACACTGAAGCTTTCTTT.

Notes on this clonotype: Possible read error: a much larger clone is one base away. The genes are TRBV29-1 and TRBJ2-3; D is undetermined. Germline V gene lookup returns CDR1 SQVTM and CDR2 ANQGSEA. This CDR3 is 12 amino acids long. V dropped 4 bases and J dropped 6 bases, with 11 bases sitting between them. The CDR3 bases are TGCAGCGTTGGGAATTCGAGGGATACGCAGTATTTT. It codes for CSVGNSRDTQYF.

The V and J genes are TRBV3-1 and TRBJ2-5, with D perhaps matching TRBD1 (5 bases). V was pared by 4 bases and J by 5 bases, with 14 bases between. Germline values: CDR1 LGHDT, CDR2 YNNKEL (reference sequence). CDR3 length: 14 amino acids. Here the CDR3 reads CASSPWERGETQYF. CDR3 nucleotides: TGTGCCAGCAGCCCTTGGGAAAGGGGCGAGACCCAGTACTTC.

This clonotype has only a few counts. This could be a read error, since a much larger clone is one nucleotide away. The DNA of the CDR3 is TGCAGTGCTAGGGACAGGAATCAGCCCCAGCATTTT. Translated, it gives CSARDRNQPQHF. The chain combines TRBV20-1 with TRBJ1-5; 7 nucleotides match TRBD1. The germline CDR1 and CDR2 sequences are DFQATT and SNEGSKA (reference sequence). V lost 3 bases and J lost 4; bases outside the gene matches: 0. This CDR3 region has 12 residues.

The genes are TRBV20-1 and TRBJ2-2; D is undetermined. Trimming removed 0 bases at V and 5 bases at J, with 7 bases between. There are 13 residues in the CDR3. Per the germline V gene, CDR1 is DFQATT and CDR2 is SNEGSKA (reference sequence). CDR3 DNA: TGCAGTGCTAGAGATTCGGATACCGGGGAGCTGTTTTTT. As protein: CSARDSDTGELFF.

The chain recombines TRBV7-9 with TRBJ2-1; 8 bases line up with TRBD2. Germline CDR1 is SEHNR and CDR2 is FQNEAQ (reference sequence). V dropped 6 bases and J dropped 0; count of bases not matched to a gene: 7. The CDR3 spans 16 residues. CDR3 sequence: CASSPSGGVSYNEQFF. The CDR3 bases are TGTGCCAGCAGTCCCAGCGGGGGCGTCTCCTACAATGAGCAGTTCTTC.

This chain connects TRBV7-2 to TRBJ1-1; the D gene is possibly TRBD1 (5 bases). V shed 9 bases and J shed 11 bases, with 19 bases lying between them. This CDR3 contains 12 residues. CDR1 and CDR2 (germline): SGHTA, FQGNSA. The CDR3 sequence is CASWGRTLSAFF. CDR3 in DNA: TGTGCCAGTTGGGGGAGAACACTGAGTGCTTTCTTT.

The V and J genes are TRBV29-1 and TRBJ1-1; 7 positions agree with TRBD1. V lost 6 bases, J lost 5 bases, and 9 bases stayed unmatched. The CDR3 has 13 amino acids. In germline, CDR1 is SQVTM, CDR2 ANQGSEA. CDR3 DNA: TGCAGCGTACTCAGGGGGGAAAGGACTGAAGCTTTCTTT. Translated, it gives CSVLRGERTEAFF. The full variable domain, in which reference TRBV29-1 and TRBJ1-1 provide the parts outside the CDR3, is SAVISQKPSRDICQRGTSLTIQCQVDSQVTMMFWYRQQPGQSLTLIATANQGSEATYESGFVIDKFPISRPNLTFSTLTVSNMSPEDSSIYLCSVLRGERTEAFFGQGTRLTVV.

The rearrangement joins TRBV28 to TRBJ1-1; D is unresolved. V was pared by 6 bases and J by 2 bases, with 13 bases between. In germline, CDR1 is MDHEN, CDR2 SYDVKM. This CDR3 contains 14 residues. CDR3 nucleotides: TGTGCCAGCAGATATTCCGGACTAAACACTGAAGCTTTCTTT. Residues: CASRYSGLNTEAFF. The whole variable domain, remainder taken from reference TRBV28 and TRBJ1-1, is DVKVTQSSRYLVKRTGEKVFLECVQDMDHENMFWYRQDPGLGLRLIYFSYDVKMKEKGDIPEGYSVSREKKERFSLILESASTNQTSMYLCASRYSGLNTEAFFGQGTRLTVV.

This clonotype was seen a few times. The chain couples TRBV5-1 to TRBJ2-7, with a weak D call TRBD2 (5 bases). The end of the DNA fits TRBJ2-5 better, so the J call may be wrong. Germline V gene sequence: CDR1 SGHRS, CDR2 YFSETQ. CDR3 size: 14 residues. CDR3 in DNA: TGCGCCAGCAGCTTCTTAGGGCAGCGGGAGACCCAGTACTTC. This gives the protein CASSFLGQRETQYF.

This clonotype was detected a few times. The V and J genes are TRBV7-3 and TRBJ2-1, with D unresolved. This CDR3 spans 13 amino acids. The germline CDR1 and CDR2 sequences are SGHTA and FQGTGA. Trimming shortened V by 3 bases and J by 8 bases, and 11 bases separated the two germline ends. This CDR3 is CASSFGLLDEQFF. The CDR3 DNA sequence: TGTGCCAGCAGCTTTGGGCTACTGGATGAGCAGTTCTTC.

The sample holds a few counts of this clonotype. The rearrangement joins TRBV27 to TRBJ2-5; 8 bases are a match to TRBD1. The V gene's germline CDR1 is MNHEY and CDR2 SMNVEV (reference sequence). With 6 bases clipped from V and 5 bases from J, the junction kept 8 bases outside the gene matches. This CDR3 comprises 14 residues. The chain's CDR3 is CASSGTGNRETQYF. Written as DNA, the CDR3 is TGTGCCAGCAGCGGGACAGGAAATCGGGAGACCCAGTACTTC.

The chain recombines TRBV7-8 with TRBJ1-1; tentative D call: TRBD1 (6 bases). Germline values: CDR1 SGHVS, CDR2 FQNEAQ. This CDR3 spans 12 amino acids. The V end lost 5 bases, the J end lost 12 bases, and 16 bases lay between the germline ends. The CDR3 spells CASSSQNRETFF. The CDR3 DNA follows: TGTGCCAGCAGCAGTCAGAACAGGGAAACTTTCTTT.

A word on this clonotype: A single base separates this from a much larger clone, so it may be a read error. V is TRBV12-3 or TRBV12-4 and J is TRBJ2-6; possibly TRBD1 for D (5 bases). CDR3 length equals 16 residues. The CDR3 reads CASSLELGAGANVPTF. Written as DNA, the CDR3 is TGTGCCAGCAGTTTAGAGTTAGGGGCTGGGGCCAACGTCCCGACTTTC.

This clonotype has only a few counts. For the CDR3, the DNA is TGTGCCAGCAGCTTAAATCTCGAGCAGTACTTC. Amino acid sequence: CASSLNLEQYF. The gene calls are TRBV11-1 and TRBJ2-7; the D is unclear. CDR3 length equals 11 residues. Per the germline V gene, CDR1 is SGHAT and CDR2 is FQDESV (reference sequence). V lost 2 bases and J 6 bases, leaving 5 bases between the germline ends.

This clonotype has a handful of counts. The chain recombines TRBV7-2 with TRBJ1-5; maybe TRBD1 (6 bases). Trimming removed 3 bases at V and 3 bases at J, with 12 bases between. From germline, CDR1 is SGHTA and CDR2 FQGNSA. The CDR3 length is 15 residues. The CDR3 DNA reads as TGTGCCAGCAGCTTGGAGACAGGAGACAATCAGCCCCAGCATTTT. Its translation is CASSLETGDNQPQHF.

This clonotype was counted many times. The genes are TRBV7-2 and TRBJ2-7, with D tentatively TRBD1 (5 bases). V gave up 2 bases and J gave up 6 bases, with 20 bases separating them. The CDR3 covers 16 residues. CDR1 and CDR2 (germline): SGHTA, FQGNSA. The CDR3 DNA reads as TGTGCCAGCAGCTTAAGCCTTGGGGCAGGGTTGAGCGAGCAGTACTTC. Protein sequence: CASSLSLGAGLSEQYF.

V gene TRBV6-2 or TRBV6-3 combines with J gene TRBJ1-2; D is possibly TRBD1 (6 bases). The germline gives CDR1 MNHEY, CDR2 SVGEGT. CDR3 length equals 14 residues. Trimming removed 5 bases at V and 4 bases at J, with 14 bases between. The CDR3 bases are TGTGCCAGCAGTCCGGACAGCAACTTCTATGGCTACACCTTC. Amino acid sequence: CASSPDSNFYGYTF.

The rearrangement uses TRBV11-3 and TRBJ2-7; D tentatively fits TRBD1 or TRBD2 (5 bases each). The J call may be wrong; the DNA end is better matched by TRBJ2-1. CDR3 length: 15 amino acids. Germline V gene sequence: CDR1 SGHNT, CDR2 YENEEA. The CDR3 DNA is TGTGCCAGCTCCCTTCCACGAACCCGGGGCTACGAGCAGTTCTTC. Translating gives CASSLPRTRGYEQFF.

This clonotype occurred a few times. The chain employs TRBV4-1 and TRBJ2-6; weak D call: TRBD2 (5 bases). Germline CDR1 MGHRA, CDR2 YSYEKL. The CDR3 sequence is 19 residues long. Trimming removed 3 bases at V and 3 bases at J, with 21 bases between. The CDR3, as DNA: TGCGCCAGCAGCCATCCTCCGGGAAACTCGGTTCTTGGGGCCAACGTCCTGACTTTC. It is translated as CASSHPPGNSVLGANVLTF.

The V and J genes are TRBV20-1 and TRBJ2-5; 9 nucleotides line up with TRBD2. Germline CDR1 and CDR2: DFQATT and SNEGSKA (reference sequence). The CDR3 covers 15 residues. J gave up 11 bases and V 2 bases, and 15 bases lay outside the gene matches. CDR3 residues: CSARPGTSLYNEQYF. In DNA form, the CDR3 reads TGCAGTGCTAGACCCGGGACTAGCCTTTACAATGAGCAGTACTTC.

This clonotype has more than one count but fewer than ten. V is TRBV7-8 and J is TRBJ1-4; D is possibly TRBD1 (5 bases). V was shortened by 7 bases and J by 8 bases, with 20 bases between the two germline ends. Germline V lookup: CDR1 SGHVS, CDR2 FQNEAQ. CDR3 length: 15 residues. The CDR3 here is CASKSLDGDQEKLFF. CDR3 DNA sequence: TGTGCCAGCAAATCCTTAGACGGGGACCAAGAAAAACTGTTTTTT.

V and J are TRBV11-2 and TRBJ1-4; 10 nucleotides align to TRBD1. Germline lookup yields CDR1 SGHAT and CDR2 FQNNGV. The CDR3 contains 14 residues. V lost 3 bases to trimming and J lost 10 bases; unmatched junction nucleotides: 5. CDR3 sequence (DNA): TGTGCCAGCAGCTTCGGGACAGGGGACGGAAAACTGTTTTTT. It is translated as CASSFGTGDGKLFF. The full variable domain, rest sourced from reference TRBV11-2 and TRBJ1-4, is EAGVAQSPRYKIIEKRQSVAFWCNPISGHATLYWYQQILGQGPKLLIQFQNNGVVDDSQLPKDRFSAERLKGVDSTLKIQPAKLEDSAVYLCASSFGTGDGKLFFGSGTQLSVL.

The chain employs TRBV6-2 or TRBV6-3 and TRBJ1-2; D may be TRBD1 (6 bases). The CDR3 contains 13 residues. Trimming cost V 4 bases and J 7 bases, with 13 bases left between them. Germline V gene sequence: CDR1 MNHEY, CDR2 SVGEGT. The CDR3 is CASSLMAGAGYTF. The CDR3, as DNA: TGTGCCAGCAGTTTGATGGCAGGGGCTGGCTACACCTTC.

This clonotype was picked up a small number of times. The chain uses TRBV25-1 and TRBJ1-2, with 7 bases matching TRBD1. Trimming cost V 3 bases and J 4 bases; bases outside gene matches: 8. Germline values: CDR1 MGHDK, CDR2 SYGVNS. CDR3 length: 15 residues. CDR3 protein: CASSDWTGRLYGYTF. DNA of the CDR3: TGTGCCAGCAGTGATTGGACAGGCAGGCTCTATGGCTACACCTTC.